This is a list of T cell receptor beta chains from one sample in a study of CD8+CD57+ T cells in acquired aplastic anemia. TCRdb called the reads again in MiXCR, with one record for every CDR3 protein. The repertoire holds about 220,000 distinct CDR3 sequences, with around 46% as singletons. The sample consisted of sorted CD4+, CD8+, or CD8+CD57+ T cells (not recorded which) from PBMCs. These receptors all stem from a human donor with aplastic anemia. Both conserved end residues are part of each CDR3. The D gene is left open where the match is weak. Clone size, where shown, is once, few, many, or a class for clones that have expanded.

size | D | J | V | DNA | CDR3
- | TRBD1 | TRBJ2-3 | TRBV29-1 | TGCAGCAGTGTCGGGACAGGGGGCTTGCCGTGCACAGATACGCAGTATTTT | CSSVGTGGLPCTDTQYF
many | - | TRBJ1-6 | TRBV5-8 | TGTGCCAGCAGCTGGGGACAAGATACTAATTCACCCCTCCACTTT | CASSWGQDTNSPLHF
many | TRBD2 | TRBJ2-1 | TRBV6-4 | TGTGCCAGCAGCGGACTAGCGGGGGGGAATGAGCAGTTCTTC | CASSGLAGGNEQFF
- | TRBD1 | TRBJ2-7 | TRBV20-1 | TGCAGTCCACCGGTGACAGGGGGCTACGAGCAGTACTTC | CSPPVTGGYEQYF
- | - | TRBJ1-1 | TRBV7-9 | TGTACCAGCAGCCCCGGAGGAGCTGAAGCTTTCTTT | CTSSPGGAEAFF
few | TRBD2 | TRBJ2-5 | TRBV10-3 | TGTGCCATCAGTTGGACTAGCGGACTAACTACGAGGGTAGAGACCCAGTACTTC | CAISWTSGLTTRVETQYF
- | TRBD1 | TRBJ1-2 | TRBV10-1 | TGCGCCAGCAGTGAGTCGGCAGGGGGTGGCTACACCTTC | CASSESAGGGYTF
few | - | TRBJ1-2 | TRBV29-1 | TGCAGCGTTGACGCGTGGACTGACTATGGCTACACCTTC | CSVDAWTDYGYTF
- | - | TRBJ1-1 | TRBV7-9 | TGTGCCAGCAGCTTATGGAGCACTGAAGCTTTCTTT | CASSLWSTEAFF
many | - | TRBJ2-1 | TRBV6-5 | TGTGCCAGCAGCAACGCGGGTGGGACTTTCGACAATGAGCAGTTCTTC | CASSNAGGTFDNEQFF
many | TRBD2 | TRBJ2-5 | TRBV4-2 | TGTGCCAGCAGCCAAGCCAAAGGTAGCGGGGGCCAAGAGACCCAGTACTTC | CASSQAKGSGGQETQYF
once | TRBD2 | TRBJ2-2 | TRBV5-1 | TGCGCCAGCAGCCGAGGGACTAGCGGACCGAACACCGGGGAGCTGTTTTTT | CASSRGTSGPNTGELFF
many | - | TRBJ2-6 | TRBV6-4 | TGTGCCAGCAGTGCGGGGACTGGGGCCAACGTCCTGACTTTC | CASSAGTGANVLTF
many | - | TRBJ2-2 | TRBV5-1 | TGCGCCAGCAGCTTGGGCGGGACACAGAACACCGGGGAGCTGTTTTTT | CASSLGGTQNTGELFF
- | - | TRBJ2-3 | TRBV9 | TGTGCCAGCAGCCGGGCCCGGGACCGAAGCACAGATACGCAGTATTTT | CASSRARDRSTDTQYF
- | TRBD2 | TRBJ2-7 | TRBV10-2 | TGCGCCAGCAGTGAGTTGGGGGGGGGAGACTCCTACGAGCAGTACTTC | CASSELGGGDSYEQYF
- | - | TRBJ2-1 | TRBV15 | TGTGCCACCAGCCAGTTTGGCTCCTACAATGAGCAGTTCTTC | CATSQFGSYNEQFF
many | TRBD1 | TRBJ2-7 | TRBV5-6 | TGTGCCAGCAGCTCCTTCGGACAGGGGAACGAGCAGTACTTC | CASSSFGQGNEQYF
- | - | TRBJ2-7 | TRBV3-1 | TGTGCCAGCAGCCAAGAGCCGACGATCGCCTACGAGCAGTACTTC | CASSQEPTIAYEQYF
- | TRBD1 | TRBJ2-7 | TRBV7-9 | TGTGCCAGCAGCTTAGGGCCGGGACAGGGGCCCCACGAGCAGTACTTC | CASSLGPGQGPHEQYF
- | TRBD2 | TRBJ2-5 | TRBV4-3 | TGCGCCAGCAGCCAAGGTCCTAGCGGCGGCGGCCAAGGCGGGACCCAGTACTTC | CASSQGPSGGGQGGTQYF
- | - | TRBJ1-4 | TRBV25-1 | TGTGCCAGCAGTACCACTTCCGGGACGGGGAGTTCGAAACTGTTTTTT | CASSTTSGTGSSKLFF
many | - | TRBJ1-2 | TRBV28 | TGTGCCAGCAGTTTGACAGGTGATGGCTATGGCTACACCTTC | CASSLTGDGYGYTF
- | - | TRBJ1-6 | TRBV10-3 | TGTGCCAGCAGTTACTCGAACAGGGATGATTCACCCCTCCACTTT | CASSYSNRDDSPLHF
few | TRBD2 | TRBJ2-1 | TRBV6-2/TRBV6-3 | TGTGCCAGCAGTGAAGGACTAGCGGCCGAGCAGTTCTTC | CASSEGLAAEQFF
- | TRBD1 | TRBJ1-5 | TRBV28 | TGTGCCAGCACCCCGACAGGGGAGGCCAATCAGCCCCAGCATTTT | CASTPTGEANQPQHF
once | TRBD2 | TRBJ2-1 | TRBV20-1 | TGCAGTGCTAGAGATCCAGCTAGCGGGCAGTACAATGAGCAGTTCTTC | CSARDPASGQYNEQFF
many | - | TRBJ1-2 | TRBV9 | TGTGCCAGCAGCGTAAGTGGCAGGAATGGCTACACCTTC | CASSVSGRNGYTF
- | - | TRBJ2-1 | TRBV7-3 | TGTGCCAGCAGCGCAGACAGCTCTACCAATGAGCAGTTCTTC | CASSADSSTNEQFF
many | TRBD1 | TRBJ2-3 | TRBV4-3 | TGCGCCAGCAGCCACGGACAGGGACTTTGGGGAGATACGCAGTATTTT | CASSHGQGLWGDTQYF
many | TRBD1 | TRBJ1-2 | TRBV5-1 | TGCGCCAGCAGCTTGGAGGGACAGCGGAGCTATGGCTACACCTTC | CASSLEGQRSYGYTF
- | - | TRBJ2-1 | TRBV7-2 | TGTGCCAGCAGCCGGGGACGGGAATCCTACAATGAGCAGTTCTTC | CASSRGRESYNEQFF
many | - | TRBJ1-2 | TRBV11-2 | TGTGCCAGCAGCTTAGAAGTGGACTATGGCTACACCTTC | CASSLEVDYGYTF
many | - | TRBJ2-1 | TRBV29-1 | TGCAGCGCCGGCCGAGACAGCTCCTACAATGAGCAGTTCTTC | CSAGRDSSYNEQFF
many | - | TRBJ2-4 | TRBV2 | TGTGCCAGCGTGGGGGGAATCGGGACGGCCCATAACAAAAACATTCAGTACTTC | CASVGGIGTAHNKNIQYF
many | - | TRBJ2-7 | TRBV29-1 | TGCAGCGCCAGTTGGACCTACGAGCAGTACTTC | CSASWTYEQYF
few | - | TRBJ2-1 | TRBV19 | TGTGCCAGTAGCGCCTTCGGCGATTCCTACAATGAGCAGTTCTTC | CASSAFGDSYNEQFF
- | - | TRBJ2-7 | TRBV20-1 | TGCAGCGGATCAGGGACCTACGAGCAGTACTTC | CSGSGTYEQYF
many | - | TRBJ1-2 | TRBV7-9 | TGTGCCAGCAGCTCAGCCGAGGGGGGAAAAGCTAACTATGGCTACACCTTC | CASSSAEGGKANYGYTF
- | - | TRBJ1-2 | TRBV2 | TGTGCCAGCAGTGAAATGGCAAGATATGGCTACACCTTC | CASSEMARYGYTF
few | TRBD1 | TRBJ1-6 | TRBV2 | TGTGCCAGCAAGGGGACAGGGCCGAATTCACCCCTCCACTTT | CASKGTGPNSPLHF
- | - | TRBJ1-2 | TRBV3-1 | TGTGCCAGCAGCCAATCAATCGTTTATGGCTACACCTTC | CASSQSIVYGYTF
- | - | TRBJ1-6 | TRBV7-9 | TGTGCCAGCAGCTTAGCGAATGGCAGGATAAACTCACCCCTCCACTTT | CASSLANGRINSPLHF
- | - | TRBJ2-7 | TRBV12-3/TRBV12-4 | TGTGCCAGCGAAGACTACGAGCAGTACTTC | CASEDYEQYF
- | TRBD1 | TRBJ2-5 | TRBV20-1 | TGCAGTGCTAGCTCGGGACAGGGGTTCAGGGGACAAGAGACCCAGTACTTC | CSASSGQGFRGQETQYF
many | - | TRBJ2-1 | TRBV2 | TGTGCCAGCAGTGAGTTTCACCGCAGCTCCTACAATGAGCAGTTCTTC | CASSEFHRSSYNEQFF
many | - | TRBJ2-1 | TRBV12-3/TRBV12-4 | TGTGCCAGCAGTTTAGCGTGGGAGGGGGGGTCCTACAATGAGCAGTTCTTC | CASSLAWEGGSYNEQFF
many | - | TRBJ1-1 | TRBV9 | TGTGCCAGCAGCGCGGGAGGCACTGAAGCTTTCTTT | CASSAGGTEAFF